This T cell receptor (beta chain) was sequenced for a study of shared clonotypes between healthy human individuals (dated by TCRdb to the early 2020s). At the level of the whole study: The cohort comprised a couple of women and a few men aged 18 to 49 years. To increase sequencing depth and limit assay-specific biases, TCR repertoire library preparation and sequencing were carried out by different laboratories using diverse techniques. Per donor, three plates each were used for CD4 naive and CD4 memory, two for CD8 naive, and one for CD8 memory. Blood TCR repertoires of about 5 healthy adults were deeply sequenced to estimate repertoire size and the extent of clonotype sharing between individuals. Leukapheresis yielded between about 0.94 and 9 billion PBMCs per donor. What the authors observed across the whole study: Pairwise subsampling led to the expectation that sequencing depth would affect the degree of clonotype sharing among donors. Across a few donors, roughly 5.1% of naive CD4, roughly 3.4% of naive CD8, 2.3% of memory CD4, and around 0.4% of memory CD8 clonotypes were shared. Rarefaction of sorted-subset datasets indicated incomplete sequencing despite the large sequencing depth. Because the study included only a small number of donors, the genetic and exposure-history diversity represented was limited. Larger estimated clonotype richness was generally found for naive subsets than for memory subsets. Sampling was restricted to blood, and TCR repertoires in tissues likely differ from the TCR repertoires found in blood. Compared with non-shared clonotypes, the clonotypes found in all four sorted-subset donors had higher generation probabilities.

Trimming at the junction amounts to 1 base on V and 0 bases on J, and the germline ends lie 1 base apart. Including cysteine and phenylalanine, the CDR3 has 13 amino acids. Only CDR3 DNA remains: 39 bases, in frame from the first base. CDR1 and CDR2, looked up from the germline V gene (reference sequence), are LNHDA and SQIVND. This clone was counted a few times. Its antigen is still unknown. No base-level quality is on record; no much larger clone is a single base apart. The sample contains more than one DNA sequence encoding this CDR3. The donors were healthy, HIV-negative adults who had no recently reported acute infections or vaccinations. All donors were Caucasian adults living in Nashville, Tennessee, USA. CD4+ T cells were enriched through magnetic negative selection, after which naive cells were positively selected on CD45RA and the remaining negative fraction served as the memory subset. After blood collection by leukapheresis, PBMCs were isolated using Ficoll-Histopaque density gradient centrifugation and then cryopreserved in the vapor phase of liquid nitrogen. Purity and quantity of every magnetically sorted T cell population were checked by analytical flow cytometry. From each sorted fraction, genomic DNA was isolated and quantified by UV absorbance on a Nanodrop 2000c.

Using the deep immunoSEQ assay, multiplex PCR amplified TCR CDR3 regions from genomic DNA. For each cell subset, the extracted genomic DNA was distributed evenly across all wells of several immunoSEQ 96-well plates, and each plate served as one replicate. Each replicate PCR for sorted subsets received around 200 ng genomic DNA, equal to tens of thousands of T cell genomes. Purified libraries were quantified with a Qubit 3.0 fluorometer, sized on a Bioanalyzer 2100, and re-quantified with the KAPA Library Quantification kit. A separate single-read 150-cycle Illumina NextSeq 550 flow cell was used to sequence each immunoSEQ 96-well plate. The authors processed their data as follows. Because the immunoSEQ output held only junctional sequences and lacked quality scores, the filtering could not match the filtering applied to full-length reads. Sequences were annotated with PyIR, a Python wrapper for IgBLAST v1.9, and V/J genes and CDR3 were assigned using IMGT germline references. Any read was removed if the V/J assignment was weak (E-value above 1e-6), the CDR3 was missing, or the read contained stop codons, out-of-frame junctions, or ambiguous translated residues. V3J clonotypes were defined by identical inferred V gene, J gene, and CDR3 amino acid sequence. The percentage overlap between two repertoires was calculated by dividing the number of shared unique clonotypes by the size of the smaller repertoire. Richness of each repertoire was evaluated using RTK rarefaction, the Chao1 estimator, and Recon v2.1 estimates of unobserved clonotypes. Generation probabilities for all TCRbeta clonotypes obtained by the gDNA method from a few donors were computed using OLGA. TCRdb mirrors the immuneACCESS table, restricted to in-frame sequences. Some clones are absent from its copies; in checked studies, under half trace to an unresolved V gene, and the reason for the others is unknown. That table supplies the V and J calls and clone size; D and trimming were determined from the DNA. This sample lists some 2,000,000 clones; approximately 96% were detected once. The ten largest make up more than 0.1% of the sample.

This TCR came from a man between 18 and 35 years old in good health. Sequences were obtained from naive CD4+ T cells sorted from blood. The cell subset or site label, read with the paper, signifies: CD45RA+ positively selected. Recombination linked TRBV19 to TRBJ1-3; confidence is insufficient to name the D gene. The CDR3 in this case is CASSIGSGNTIYF. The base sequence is TGTGCCAGTAGTATAGGCTCTGGAAACACCATATATTTT.